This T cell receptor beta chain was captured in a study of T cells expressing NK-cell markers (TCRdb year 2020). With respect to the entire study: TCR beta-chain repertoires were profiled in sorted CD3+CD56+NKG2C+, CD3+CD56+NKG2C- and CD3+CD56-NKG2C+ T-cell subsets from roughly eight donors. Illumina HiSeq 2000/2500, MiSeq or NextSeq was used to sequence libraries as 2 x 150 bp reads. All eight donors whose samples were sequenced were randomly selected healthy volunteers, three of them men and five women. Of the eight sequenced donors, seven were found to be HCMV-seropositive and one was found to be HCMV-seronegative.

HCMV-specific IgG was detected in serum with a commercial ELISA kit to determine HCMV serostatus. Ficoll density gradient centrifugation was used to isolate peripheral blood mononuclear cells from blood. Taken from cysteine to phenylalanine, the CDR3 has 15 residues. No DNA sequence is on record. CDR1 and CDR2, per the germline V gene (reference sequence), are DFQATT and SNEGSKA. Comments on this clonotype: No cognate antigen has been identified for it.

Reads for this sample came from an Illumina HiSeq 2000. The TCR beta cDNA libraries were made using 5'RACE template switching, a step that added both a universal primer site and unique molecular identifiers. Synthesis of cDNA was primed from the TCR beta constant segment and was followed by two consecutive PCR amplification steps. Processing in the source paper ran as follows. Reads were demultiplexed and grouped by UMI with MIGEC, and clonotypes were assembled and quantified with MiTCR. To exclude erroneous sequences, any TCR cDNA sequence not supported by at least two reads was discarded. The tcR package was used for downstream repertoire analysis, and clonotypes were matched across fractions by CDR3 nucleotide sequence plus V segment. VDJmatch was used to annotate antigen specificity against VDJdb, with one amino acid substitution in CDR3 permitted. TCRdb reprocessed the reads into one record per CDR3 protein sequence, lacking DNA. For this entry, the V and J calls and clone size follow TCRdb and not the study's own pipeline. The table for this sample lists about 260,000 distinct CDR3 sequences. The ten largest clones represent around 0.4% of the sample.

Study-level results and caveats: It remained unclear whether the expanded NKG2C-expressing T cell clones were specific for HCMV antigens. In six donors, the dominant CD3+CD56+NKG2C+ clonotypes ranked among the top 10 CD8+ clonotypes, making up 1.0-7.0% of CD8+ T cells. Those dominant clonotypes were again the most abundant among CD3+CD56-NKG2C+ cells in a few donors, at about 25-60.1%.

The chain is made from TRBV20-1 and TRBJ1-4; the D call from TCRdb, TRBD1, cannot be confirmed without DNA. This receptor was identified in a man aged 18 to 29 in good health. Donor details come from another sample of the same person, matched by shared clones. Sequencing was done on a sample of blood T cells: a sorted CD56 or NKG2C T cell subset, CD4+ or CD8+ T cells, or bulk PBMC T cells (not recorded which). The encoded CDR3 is CSAPHTGTGGEKLFF.